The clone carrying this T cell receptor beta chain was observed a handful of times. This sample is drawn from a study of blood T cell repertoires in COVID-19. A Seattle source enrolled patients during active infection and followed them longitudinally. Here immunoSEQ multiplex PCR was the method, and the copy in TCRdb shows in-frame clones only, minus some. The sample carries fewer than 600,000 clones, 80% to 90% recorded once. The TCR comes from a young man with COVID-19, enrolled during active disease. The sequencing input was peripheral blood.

The chain's CDR3 is CASRAGTANTGELFF. The DNA of the CDR3 is TGTGCCAGCAGGGCCGGGACAGCGAACACCGGGGAGCTGTTTTTT. J is TRBJ2-2 and V is TRBV5-4, with 7 bases that match TRBD1. Trimming took 5 bases from V and 0 from J; bases not matched to a gene: 4. The CDR3 has 15 residues. The germline gives CDR1 SGHNT, CDR2 YYREEE (reference sequence).